The entry below describes one T cell receptor beta chain. Per the original data handling: Estimation of nucleated cell counts relied on the amplification of reference gene primers. Clones were sequenced by immunoSEQ multiplex PCR, and TCRdb holds only the in-frame ones, with some missing. V, J and clone size were drawn from that table, and D and trimming were deduced from the DNA. The top ten clones hold roughly a sixth of a sample with about 200,000 clones, around nine tenths of them seen once. This sample is drawn from a study of blood T cell repertoires in COVID-19. Looking at the study overall: The origin of the acute and convalescent COVID-19 samples was the United States, Italy and Spain. PBMCs, B-cell-depleted T cells, or T cells provided the cDNA or gDNA that made up the material.

Seattle patients were enrolled during active infection and followed longitudinally. This receptor was identified in a man aged 50 to 59 with COVID-19, enrolled during active disease. Sequencing was done on a sample of peripheral blood.

CDR3 DNA sequence: TGTGCCAGCAGCAGTCCCGGCGGGACCCAGTACTTC. Protein sequence: CASSSPGGTQYF. The chain recombines TRBV7-3 with TRBJ2-5; no definite D call. This CDR3 contains 12 residues. Trimming removed 5 bases from V and 7 bases from J, with 11 bases in between. The germline V gene has CDR1 SGHTA and CDR2 FQGTGA.